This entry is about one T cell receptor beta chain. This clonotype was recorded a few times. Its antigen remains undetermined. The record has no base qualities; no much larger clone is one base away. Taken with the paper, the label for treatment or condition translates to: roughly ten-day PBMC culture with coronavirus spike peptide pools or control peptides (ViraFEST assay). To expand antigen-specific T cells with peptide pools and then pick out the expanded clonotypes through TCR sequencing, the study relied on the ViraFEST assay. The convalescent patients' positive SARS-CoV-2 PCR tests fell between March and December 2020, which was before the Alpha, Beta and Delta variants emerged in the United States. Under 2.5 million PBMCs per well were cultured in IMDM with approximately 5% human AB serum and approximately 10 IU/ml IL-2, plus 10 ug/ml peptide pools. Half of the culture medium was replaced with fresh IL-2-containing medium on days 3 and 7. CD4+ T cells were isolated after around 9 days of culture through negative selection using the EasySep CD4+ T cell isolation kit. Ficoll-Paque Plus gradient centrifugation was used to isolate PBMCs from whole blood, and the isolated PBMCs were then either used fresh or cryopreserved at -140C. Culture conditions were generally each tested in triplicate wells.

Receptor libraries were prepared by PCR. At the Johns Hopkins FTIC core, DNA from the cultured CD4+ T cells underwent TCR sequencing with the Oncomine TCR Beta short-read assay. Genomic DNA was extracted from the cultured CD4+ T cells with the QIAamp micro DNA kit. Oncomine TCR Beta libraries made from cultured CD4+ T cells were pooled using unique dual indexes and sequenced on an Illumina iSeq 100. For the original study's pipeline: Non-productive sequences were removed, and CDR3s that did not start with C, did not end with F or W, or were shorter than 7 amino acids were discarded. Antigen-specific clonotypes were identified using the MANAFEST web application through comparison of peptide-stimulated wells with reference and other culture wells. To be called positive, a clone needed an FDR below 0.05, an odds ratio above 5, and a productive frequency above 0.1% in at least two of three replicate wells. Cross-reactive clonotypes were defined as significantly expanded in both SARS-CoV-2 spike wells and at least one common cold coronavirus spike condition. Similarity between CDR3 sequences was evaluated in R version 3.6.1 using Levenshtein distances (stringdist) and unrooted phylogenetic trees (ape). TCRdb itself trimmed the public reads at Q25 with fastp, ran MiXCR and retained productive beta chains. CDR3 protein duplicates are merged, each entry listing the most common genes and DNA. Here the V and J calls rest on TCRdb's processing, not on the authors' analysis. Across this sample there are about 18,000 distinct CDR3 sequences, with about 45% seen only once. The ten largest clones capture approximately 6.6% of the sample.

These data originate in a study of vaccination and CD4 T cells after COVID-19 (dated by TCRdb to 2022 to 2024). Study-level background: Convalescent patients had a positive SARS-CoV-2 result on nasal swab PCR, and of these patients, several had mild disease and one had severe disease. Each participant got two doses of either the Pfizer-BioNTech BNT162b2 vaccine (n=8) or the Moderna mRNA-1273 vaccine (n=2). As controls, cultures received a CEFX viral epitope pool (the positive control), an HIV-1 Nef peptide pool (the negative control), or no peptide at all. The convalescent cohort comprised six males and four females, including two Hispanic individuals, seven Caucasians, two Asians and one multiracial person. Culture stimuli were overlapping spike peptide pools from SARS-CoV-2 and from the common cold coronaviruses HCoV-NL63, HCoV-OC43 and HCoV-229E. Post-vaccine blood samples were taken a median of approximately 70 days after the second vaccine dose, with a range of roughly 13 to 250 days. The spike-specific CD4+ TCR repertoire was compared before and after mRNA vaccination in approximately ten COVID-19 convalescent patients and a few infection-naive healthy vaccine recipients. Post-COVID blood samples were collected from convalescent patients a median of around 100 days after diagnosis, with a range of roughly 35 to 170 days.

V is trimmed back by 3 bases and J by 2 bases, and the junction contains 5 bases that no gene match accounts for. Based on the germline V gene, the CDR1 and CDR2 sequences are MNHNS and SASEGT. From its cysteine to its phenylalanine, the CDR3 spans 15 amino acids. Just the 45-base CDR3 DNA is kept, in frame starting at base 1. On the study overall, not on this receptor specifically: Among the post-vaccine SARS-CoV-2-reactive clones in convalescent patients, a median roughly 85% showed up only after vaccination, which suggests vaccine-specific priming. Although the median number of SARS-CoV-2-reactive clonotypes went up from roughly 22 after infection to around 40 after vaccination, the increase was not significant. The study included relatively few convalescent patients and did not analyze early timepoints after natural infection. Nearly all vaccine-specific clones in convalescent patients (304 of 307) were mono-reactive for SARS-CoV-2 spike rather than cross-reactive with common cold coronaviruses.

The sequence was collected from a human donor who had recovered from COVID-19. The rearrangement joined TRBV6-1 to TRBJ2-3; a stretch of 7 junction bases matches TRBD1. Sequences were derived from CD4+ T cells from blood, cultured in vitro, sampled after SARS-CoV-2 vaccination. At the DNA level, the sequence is TGTGCCAGCAGTGATATGACAGGGTTCACAGATACGCAGTATTTT. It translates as CASSDMTGFTDTQYF.